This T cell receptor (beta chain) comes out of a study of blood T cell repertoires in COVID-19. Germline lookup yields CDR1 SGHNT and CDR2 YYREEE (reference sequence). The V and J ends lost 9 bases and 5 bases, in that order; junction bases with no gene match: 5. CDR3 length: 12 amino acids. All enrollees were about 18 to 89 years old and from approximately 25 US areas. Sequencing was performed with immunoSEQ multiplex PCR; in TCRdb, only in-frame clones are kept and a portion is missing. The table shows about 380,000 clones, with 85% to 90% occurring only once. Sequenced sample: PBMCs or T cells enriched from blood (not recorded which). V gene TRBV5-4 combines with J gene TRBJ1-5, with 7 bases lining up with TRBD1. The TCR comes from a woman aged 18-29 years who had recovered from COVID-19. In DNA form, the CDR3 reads TGTGCCACTCAGGGGGAGGATCAGCCCCAGCATTTT. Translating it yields CATQGEDQPQHF.